This entry describes one T cell receptor beta chain. What it binds is not known. This entry comes from a study of cytomegalovirus exposure and HLA in healthy donors. Looking at the study overall: Within the Caucasian-associated ancestry cluster were roughly 81% of the 350 to 400 genotyped donors. General study findings and limits: Previously analyzed data showed that most TCR beta V segments were productive at a frequency of about 87% or about 30%.

It was with 60 Vbeta and 13 Jbeta primers that the PCR ran. The table came from immunoSEQ multiplex PCR; TCRdb's copy has only in-frame clones and leaves some out. Recorded for this sample: about 60,000 clones. Trimming took off 1 base at V and 0 bases at J, with 7 bases between the two ends. The CDR3 covers 14 residues. Germline lookup yields CDR1 SGHRS and CDR2 YFSETQ. The J gene is TRBJ1-1, the V gene TRBV5-1; D is uncertain. This receptor was taken from a young woman in good health and CMV-seronegative. The sample was PBMCs. CDR3 nucleotides: TGCGCCAGCAGCTTGCCTACAGTGAACACTGAAGCTTTCTTT. Its translation: CASSLPTVNTEAFF.